Each of the 27 T cell receptor beta chains below was sequenced from the same sample in a study of control samples from healthy donors and cancer patients. Clones were sequenced by immunoSEQ multiplex PCR, and TCRdb holds only the in-frame ones, with some missing. Here the sample spans approximately 85,000 clones, roughly nine tenths being singletons. The sequenced sample consisted of blood. These receptors were taken from a woman in her fifties or sixties in good health.

The chain has TRBV7-8 and TRBJ2-7; D perhaps matches TRBD2 (5 bases). CDR1 and CDR2 from the germline V gene are SGHVS and FQNEAQ. V was cut by 0 bases and J by 5 bases, with 8 bases left in between. The CDR3 covers 13 residues. The CDR3 DNA is TGTGCCAGCAGCTTAGCCCGAGGGAACGAGCAGTACTTC. This codes for CASSLARGNEQYF.

This clone is a singleton in its sample. Here the CDR3 reads CAWSVSPETQYF. The DNA for the CDR3 is TGTGCCTGGAGTGTATCCCCGGAGACCCAGTACTTC. The chain couples TRBV30 to TRBJ2-5; D remains ambiguous. V lost 0 bases, J lost 5 bases, and 7 bases lay in between. The CDR3 is 12 residues long. Germline values: CDR1 GTSNPN, CDR2 SVGIG (reference sequence).

The chain joins TRBV28 to TRBJ1-5, with unresolved D. CDR1 and CDR2 from the germline V gene are MDHEN and SYDVKM. The V end was cut by 4 bases, the J end by 0 bases, with 10 bases between. The CDR3 consists of 15 residues. The CDR3 protein is CASSSGIHSNQPQHF. CDR3 in DNA: TGTGCCAGCAGTTCGGGCATCCATAGCAATCAGCCCCAGCATTTT.

The V and J genes are TRBV15 and TRBJ1-2, with a possible D match to TRBD1 (5 bases). This CDR3 is built from 16 residues. Germline CDR1 LNHNV, CDR2 YYDKDF (reference sequence). The V and J ends lost 1 base and 6 bases respectively, with 18 bases between them. CDR3 bases: TGTGCCACCAGCAGAGGAGGGACTACACGCCACCATGGCTACACCTTC. It codes for CATSRGGTTRHHGYTF.

V and J are TRBV5-1 and TRBJ1-1; TRBD1 matches 8 bases. CDR3 size: 16 residues. V lost 4 bases, J lost 5 bases, and 13 bases stayed unmatched. Germline loops: CDR1 SGHRS, CDR2 YFSETQ. This chain's CDR3 is CASSMVAGGAVTEAFF. CDR3 DNA: TGCGCCAGCAGCATGGTTGCAGGGGGCGCGGTTACTGAAGCTTTCTTT.

The chain has TRBV6-2 or TRBV6-3 and TRBJ1-5; D unresolved. Germline CDR1 MNHEY, CDR2 SVGEGT. The CDR3 covers 12 residues. Trimming cost V 2 bases and J 3 bases, with 2 bases left between them. The CDR3 DNA reads as TGTGCCAGCAGTTACGCCAATCAGCCCCAGCATTTT. Protein sequence: CASSYANQPQHF.

Only one count was recorded for this clone. This may stem from a read error, because a much larger clone lies one nucleotide away. Within the sample, other DNA sequences also encode this same CDR3. This rearrangement joins TRBV4-1 to TRBJ1-2; a possible D gene is TRBD1 (6 bases). The CDR3 totals 14 residues. The germline gives CDR1 MGHRA, CDR2 YSYEKL. The CDR3 nucleotides read TGCGCTAGCAGCCAAACCACAGGGAACTATGGCTACACCTTC. Amino acids: CASSQTTGNYGYTF.

This chain uses TRBV7-2 with TRBJ2-1, with no clear D. The germline V and J ends were trimmed by 2 bases and 6 bases, with 14 bases remaining between them. The V gene's germline CDR1 is SGHTA and CDR2 FQGNSA. The CDR3 loop spans 15 amino acids. The CDR3 loop reads CASSLITGHFNEQFF. The CDR3 DNA reads as TGTGCCAGCAGCTTAATAACGGGCCACTTCAATGAGCAGTTCTTC.

This chain links TRBV5-6 with TRBJ2-3; D perhaps matches TRBD1 (6 bases). Trimming removed 2 bases at V and 5 bases at J, with 9 bases between. The CDR3 spans 13 residues. The germline V gene has CDR1 SGHDT and CDR2 YYEEEE. CDR3 sequence: CASSFDRQDTQYF. CDR3 DNA sequence: TGTGCCAGCAGCTTTGACAGGCAAGATACGCAGTATTTT.

The rearrangement links TRBV27 to TRBJ2-1; 10 bases line up with TRBD2. Losses at the gene ends were 6 bases for V and 15 bases for J; bases not matched to a gene: 8. There are 12 residues in the CDR3. Germline-derived CDR1 and CDR2 are MNHEY and SMNVEV (reference sequence). The CDR3: CASRGSGRVVFF. CDR3 DNA sequence: TGTGCCAGCAGGGGGAGCGGGAGGGTGGTGTTCTTC.

This clone has just one count. V and J are TRBV29-1 and TRBJ1-1, with 10 bases lining up with TRBD1. Germline values: CDR1 SQVTM, CDR2 ANQGSEA. J was trimmed by 1 base and V by 8 bases; bases with no gene match: 4. There are 13 residues in the CDR3. In DNA form, the CDR3 reads TGCAGCACTCGGACAGGGGGGAACACTGAAGCTTTCTTT. This gives the protein CSTRTGGNTEAFF. The variable domain in full, with the rest retrieved from reference TRBV29-1 and TRBJ1-1, is SAVISQKPSRDICQRGTSLTIQCQVDSQVTMMFWYRQQPGQSLTLIATANQGSEATYESGFVIDKFPISRPNLTFSTLTVSNMSPEDSSIYLCSTRTGGNTEAFFGQGTRLTVV.

This sequence joins TRBV15 and TRBJ1-1; D is possibly TRBD1 (5 bases). From germline, CDR1 is LNHNV and CDR2 YYDKDF (reference sequence). V lost 8 bases and J 3 bases, leaving 10 bases between the germline ends. The CDR3 is 12 residues long. Here the CDR3 reads CATGGVDTEAFF. The DNA of the CDR3 is TGTGCCACCGGGGGGGTGGACACTGAAGCTTTCTTT.

The table lists this clone with a count of one. The chain links TRBV7-2 to TRBJ1-3, with 7 bases that match TRBD1. J lost 2 bases, V lost 7 bases, and 11 bases had no gene match. CDR1 and CDR2 from the germline V gene are SGHTA and FQGNSA. CDR3 length: 16 residues. The CDR3 DNA reads TGTGCCAGCACCCGGGGAGGGGGCGCGACTGGAAACACCATATATTTT. Its protein is CASTRGGGATGNTIYF.

The genes are TRBV7-2 and TRBJ1-2; unclear D gene. This CDR3 comprises 16 residues. The V end was cut by 1 base, the J end by 2 bases, with 14 bases between. From germline, CDR1 is SGHTA and CDR2 FQGNSA. CDR3 sequence (DNA): TGTGCCAGCAGCTTAGAGGTACTGAGGGCCAACTATGGCTACACCTTC. Protein product: CASSLEVLRANYGYTF. Variable domain in full (rest from reference TRBV7-2 and TRBJ1-2): GAGVSQSPSNKVTEKGKDVELRCDPISGHTALYWYRQSLGQGLEFLIYFQGNSAPDKSGLPSDRFSAERTGGSVSTLTIQRTQQEDSAVYLCASSLEVLRANYGYTFGSGTRLTVV.

This chain links TRBV13 with TRBJ1-6, with 7 bases identical to TRBD1. Per the germline V gene, CDR1 is PRHDT and CDR2 is FYEKMQ (reference sequence). CDR3 size: 17 residues. Trimming took 0 bases from V and 10 from J; bases not matched to a gene: 12. CDR3 amino acids: CASSLGLPGGSESPLHF. The CDR3 DNA is TGTGCCAGCAGCTTAGGCCTCCCAGGGGGATCCGAATCACCCCTCCACTTT.

This chain links TRBV3-1 (or the pseudogene TRBV3-2) with TRBJ1-4, with 7 bases aligning to TRBD1. J was trimmed by 3 bases and V by 5 bases; bases with no gene match: 6. CDR1 and CDR2 (germline): LGHDT, YNNKEL (reference sequence). The CDR3 has 15 residues. CDR3 sequence: CASSNQGGPNEKLFF. The DNA for the CDR3 is TGTGCCAGCAGCAACCAAGGGGGCCCTAATGAAAAACTGTTTTTT.

The gene calls are TRBV6-6 and TRBJ2-5, with 10 positions matching TRBD2. The J segment lost 5 bases and the V segment lost 5 bases, leaving 8 bases of the junction unmatched. CDR3 length equals 15 residues. Germline V gene lookup returns CDR1 MNHNY and CDR2 SVGAGI (reference sequence). This CDR3 reads CASSTSGEGLETQYF. The CDR3 coding sequence is TGTGCCAGCAGTACTAGCGGGGAGGGTCTGGAGACCCAGTACTTC.

The chain is built from TRBV5-1 and TRBJ1-3; D is ambiguous. Trimming stripped 4 bases from V and 0 bases from J, with 11 bases between. The CDR3 runs 15 residues. CDR1 and CDR2 from the germline V gene are SGHRS and YFSETQ. The CDR3 coding sequence is TGCGCCAGCAGCCCTGGACGGAGCTCTGGAAACACCATATATTTT. Amino acids: CASSPGRSSGNTIYF.

This chain joins TRBV7-2 and TRBJ2-4; 15 nucleotides line up with TRBD2. Unmatched junction bases numbered 5, after V lost 6 bases and J lost 5 bases. This CDR3 contains 16 residues. Germline V gene sequence: CDR1 SGHTA, CDR2 FQGNSA. The CDR3: CASRRGLAGGQNIQYF. DNA for the CDR3: TGTGCCAGCAGAAGGGGACTAGCGGGAGGACAAAACATTCAGTACTTC.

This clone was detected a few times. CDR3 DNA sequence: TGTGCCAGCTCACTACGGGACGGCTACAATGAGCAGTTCTTC. Its translation is CASSLRDGYNEQFF. This chain connects TRBV18 to TRBJ2-1, with D perhaps assigned TRBD1 or TRBD2 (5 bases each). Germline V CDR1 and CDR2: KGHSH, LQKENI. This CDR3 has 14 amino acids. The V end was cut by 4 bases, the J end by 3 bases, with 10 bases between.

This clone was found once. V gene TRBV11-2 combines with J gene TRBJ2-2; no definite D call. The V end was cut by 7 bases, the J end by 6 bases, with 15 bases between. CDR1 and CDR2 (germline): SGHAT, FQNNGV. The CDR3 runs 14 residues. CDR3 sequence: CASTHLANAGELFF. CDR3 coding DNA: TGTGCCAGCACCCACCTGGCTAACGCCGGGGAGCTGTTTTTT.

The CDR3 here is CAWSPMGIYGYTF. The CDR3 DNA is TGTGCCTGGAGTCCAATGGGGATCTATGGCTACACCTTC. This chain connects TRBV30 to TRBJ1-2; unclear D gene. The CDR3 is 13 amino acids. The germline gives CDR1 GTSNPN, CDR2 SVGIG (reference sequence). The V gene lost 2 bases and the J gene lost 4 bases, with 11 bases spanning the gap.

The J gene is TRBJ2-5, the V gene TRBV5-1; TRBD1 might be the D (6 bases). The V gene lost 2 bases and the J gene lost 5 bases, with 13 bases spanning the gap. The germline gives CDR1 SGHRS, CDR2 YFSETQ. The CDR3 is 14 amino acids. The CDR3 region is CASSLQGPGETQYF. CDR3 nucleotide sequence: TGCGCCAGCAGCTTACAGGGCCCTGGGGAGACCCAGTACTTC.

This clone has a single count. The rearrangement uses TRBV5-1 and TRBJ2-6; D is unresolved. Germline V gene lookup returns CDR1 SGHRS and CDR2 YFSETQ. The CDR3 loop spans 13 amino acids. Trimming took 4 bases from V and 3 from J, leaving 5 bases between them. This CDR3 reads CASSPLGANVLTF. The CDR3 nucleotides are TGCGCCAGCAGCCCCCTTGGGGCCAACGTCCTGACTTTC.

The V gene is TRBV6-5, the J gene TRBJ1-1; tentatively, D is TRBD1 (5 bases). Germline V lookup: CDR1 MNHEY, CDR2 SVGAGI. V lost 6 bases and J lost 1, with 12 bases in between. The CDR3 runs to 14 residues. In DNA form, the CDR3 reads TGTGCCAGCAGCCCCCCGGGACCGAACACTGAAGCTTTCTTT. Amino acids: CASSPPGPNTEAFF.

This sequence joins TRBV6-5 and TRBJ2-3; TRBD1 matches at 8 bases. The CDR3 runs to 15 residues. V trimming: 7 bases; J trimming: 3 bases; junction bases outside the gene matches: 9. Per the germline V gene, CDR1 is MNHEY and CDR2 is SVGAGI. The CDR3, as DNA: TGTGCCAGCACCGAAGACAGGGGTGCAACAGATACGCAGTATTTT. Translation: CASTEDRGATDTQYF.

The rearrangement uses TRBV24-1 and TRBJ2-7, with TRBD1 matching 9 bases. J gave up 1 base and V 4 bases, and 4 bases lay outside the gene matches. The CDR3 is 15 residues long. Germline-derived CDR1 and CDR2 are KGHDR and SFDVKD. The CDR3: CATSDPGQGSYEQYF. As DNA, the CDR3 is TGTGCCACCAGTGACCCAGGACAGGGGTCCTACGAGCAGTACTTC.